Each of the 10 T cell receptor beta chains below was sequenced from the same sample in a study of identifying expanded T cells in peripheral blood. This table comes from immunoSEQ multiplex PCR, and its TCRdb copy is limited to in-frame clones, with some not included. The sample carries 50,000 to 65,000 clones, about 80% recorded once. The sequenced sample was blood. These receptors were collected from a person between 18 and 75 years old in good health.

The chain combines TRBV5-6 with TRBJ1-3, with D unclear. From germline, CDR1 is SGHDT and CDR2 YYEEEE. Trimming removed 0 bases from V and 4 bases from J, with 8 bases in between. The CDR3 contains 14 residues. In DNA, the CDR3 is TGTGCCAGCAGCTTGGGACAAGCAGGAAACACCATATATTTT. Residues: CASSLGQAGNTIYF.

The chain has TRBV7-9 and TRBJ2-5; the D gene is possibly TRBD1 (6 bases). Germline CDR1 and CDR2: SEHNR and FQNEAQ (reference sequence). V was shortened by 1 base and J by 1 base, with 10 bases between the two germline ends. This CDR3 is built from 15 residues. CDR3 in amino acids: CASSLETGPQETQYF. CDR3 DNA: TGTGCCAGCAGCTTAGAGACAGGCCCCCAAGAGACCCAGTACTTC.

The chain is built from TRBV5-5 and TRBJ1-2; D is unclear. The CDR3 runs 13 residues. V was pared by 6 bases and J by 6 bases, with 15 bases between. Germline CDR1 reads SGHKS; CDR2 reads YYEKEE (reference sequence). CDR3 in DNA: TGTGCCAGCATCCTTGGGTGGGGTAATGGCTACACCTTC. Translating it yields CASILGWGNGYTF.

V and J are TRBV4-2 and TRBJ2-2, with 11 bases lining up with TRBD2. There are 16 residues in the CDR3. V trimming: 8 bases; J trimming: 3 bases; junction bases outside the gene matches: 8. Germline-derived CDR1 and CDR2 are LGHNA and YNFKEQ. CDR3 nucleotides: TGTGCCAGCGGTGTATCTAGCGGGAGGTACACCGGGGAGCTGTTTTTT. Protein sequence: CASGVSSGRYTGELFF.

This clone has only one observation. This rearrangement joins TRBV6-5 to TRBJ2-2; 8 nucleotides line up with TRBD1. The junction had 6 bases not matched to a gene; V was cut back by 6 bases and J by 6 bases. The CDR3 consists of 14 residues. Germline assignment: CDR1 MNHEY and CDR2 SVGAGI. The chain's CDR3 is CASRRQGQAGELFF. The DNA of the CDR3 is TGTGCCAGCAGACGACAGGGGCAAGCCGGGGAGCTGTTTTTT.

This rearrangement joins TRBV5-1 to TRBJ1-5, with D possibly TRBD1 on 6 matching bases. There are 14 residues in the CDR3. From germline, CDR1 is SGHRS and CDR2 YFSETQ. Trimming stripped 4 bases from V and 8 bases from J, with 16 bases between. DNA for the CDR3: TGCGCCAGCAGCCAAGAACAGGGTTCCAAGCCCCAGCATTTT. Its translation: CASSQEQGSKPQHF.

The CDR3 nucleotides are TGTGCCAGCAGCGACGAAAACACTGAAGCTTTCTTT. It specifies CASSDENTEAFF. V and J are TRBV9 and TRBJ1-1, with D hard to call. Germline values: CDR1 SGDLS, CDR2 YYNGEE. The CDR3 covers 12 residues. Trimming cost V 3 bases and J 2 bases, with 5 bases left between them.

The V and J genes are TRBV7-9 and TRBJ1-5; tentatively, D is TRBD1 (6 bases). The length of the CDR3 is 17 residues. The germline V and J ends were trimmed by 1 base and 4 bases, with 17 bases remaining between them. Per germline, CDR1 SEHNR and CDR2 FQNEAQ (reference sequence). The CDR3 loop is CASSLDSNTGRNQPQHF. The CDR3 nucleotides are TGTGCCAGCAGCTTAGACTCAAATACAGGGCGGAATCAGCCCCAGCATTTT.

V and J are TRBV4-3 and TRBJ2-1; 8 bases map to TRBD2. The CDR3 extends over 15 amino acids. Trimming cost V 4 bases and J 4 bases; bases outside gene matches: 6. CDR1 is LGHNA, CDR2 YSLEER, per germline. The CDR3 loop is CASSPMAGGYNEQFF. CDR3 bases: TGCGCCAGCAGCCCCATGGCGGGAGGATACAATGAGCAGTTCTTC.

The CDR3 protein is CAWSVRFGNTIYF. The CDR3, as DNA: TGTGCCTGGAGTGTACGGTTCGGAAACACCATATATTTT. The chain links TRBV30 to TRBJ1-3; D gene unclear. Germline V CDR1 and CDR2: GTSNPN, SVGIG (reference sequence). This CDR3 is built from 13 residues. The ends were cut back, 0 bases at V and 4 bases at J, with 7 bases in the middle.